This record looks at one TCR beta chain sequence and its context. Its antigen is unknown. Generated by immunoSEQ multiplex PCR, the TCRdb table keeps only in-frame clones and is missing some. This table holds fewer than 3,000 clones, roughly three fifths found once. The sample is drawn from a study of tissue T cells after allogeneic stem cell transplantation. This research-autopsy study prospectively enrolled adult allogeneic hematopoietic cell transplant recipients with steroid-refractory graft-versus-host disease. Study-level points and caveats: Anatomically similar tissues had similar TCR repertoires within each patient.

This TCR was sampled from a male patient at least 60 years old with steroid-refractory graft-versus-host disease after an allogeneic stem cell transplant. Some T cells may be the graft donor's. The source was duodenal tissue, collected at autopsy.

CDR3 DNA: TGTGCCAGCAGCTTGGCGGACGGCGCGGGATCTGAAGCTTTCTTT. This translates into CASSLADGAGSEAFF. V and J are TRBV5-6 and TRBJ1-1, with D hard to call. The V and J ends lost 0 bases and 6 bases respectively, with 15 bases between them. This CDR3 has 15 amino acids. Germline V gene lookup returns CDR1 SGHDT and CDR2 YYEEEE.